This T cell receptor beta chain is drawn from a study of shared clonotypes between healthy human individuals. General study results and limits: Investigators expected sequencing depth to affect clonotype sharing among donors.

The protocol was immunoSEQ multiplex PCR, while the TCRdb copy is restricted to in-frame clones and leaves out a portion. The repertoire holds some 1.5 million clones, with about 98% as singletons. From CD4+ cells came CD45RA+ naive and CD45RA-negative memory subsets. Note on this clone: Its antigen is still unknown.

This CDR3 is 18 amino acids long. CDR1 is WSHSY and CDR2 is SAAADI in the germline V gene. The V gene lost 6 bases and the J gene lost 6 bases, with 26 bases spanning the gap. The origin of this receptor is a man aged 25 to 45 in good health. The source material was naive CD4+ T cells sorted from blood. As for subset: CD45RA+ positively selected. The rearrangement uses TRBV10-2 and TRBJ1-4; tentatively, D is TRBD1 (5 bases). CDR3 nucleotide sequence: TGCGCCAGCAGCGGCGATCAGGGCGGCGCCCCGGCCTATGAAAAACTGTTTTTT. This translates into CASSGDQGGAPAYEKLFF.